The 5 T cell receptor beta chains given below trace back to one sample, sequenced in a study of metastatic and nonmetastatic thyroid tumors. Using MiXCR, TCRdb reanalyzed the PCR reads. This sample carries around 20,000 clones, roughly 12% of them seen once, and the ten largest clones take approximately 25%. Patients had received no treatment of any kind before thyroid surgery. The source material was blood. The receptors originated from a female donor with papillary thyroid cancer or a benign thyroid nodule (not recorded which). Some clones in this sample may be carry-over from other donors' samples.

This clone is classed as medium-sized (0.01 to 0.1%). V gene TRBV28 combines with J gene TRBJ2-7; D possibly corresponds to TRBD1 (6 bases). The V gene's germline CDR1 is MDHEN and CDR2 SYDVKM. This CDR3 contains 14 residues. With 8 bases removed from V and 1 base from J, the gap between germline ends came to 15 bases. CDR3 protein: CASLGAQGSYEQYF. CDR3 coding DNA: TGTGCCAGCCTAGGGGCACAGGGTTCCTACGAGCAGTACTTC.

The table lists this clone with a few counts. This may stem from a read error, because a much larger clone lies one nucleotide away. The rearrangement uses TRBV4-1 and TRBJ2-5, with a weak D call TRBD2 (6 bases). This CDR3 is 14 amino acids long. Germline V lookup: CDR1 MGHRA, CDR2 YSYEKL. Here the CDR3 reads CASSLLDGGEAQYF. DNA for the CDR3: TGCGCCAGCAGCCTCTTAGACGGGGGAGAGGCCCAGTACTTC.

Ten or more counts support this clone. The chain carries TRBV6-7 and TRBJ2-3; D might be TRBD1 (5 bases). TRBV6-7 is classed as an ORF, of uncertain function. The V gene lost 0 bases and the J gene lost 4 bases, with 11 bases spanning the gap. The CDR3 runs to 15 residues. CDR3 nucleotide sequence: TGTGCCAGCAGTTACTCCCCAGGGCGCGCAGATACGCAGTATTTT. This codes for CASSYSPGRADTQYF.

This clone was found many times. The rearrangement joins TRBV20-1 to TRBJ1-2; D perhaps matches TRBD1 (5 bases). The V end lost 1 base, the J end lost 7 bases, and 10 bases lay between the germline ends. The length of the CDR3 is 12 residues. Germline V gives CDR1 DFQATT, CDR2 SNEGSKA (reference sequence). The CDR3 coding sequence is TGCAGTGCTAGAGGGGGGGGTAGTGGCTACACCTTC. Residues: CSARGGGSGYTF.

This clone was observed many times. CDR3 in DNA: TGCAGTGCTAGAGGGTCCCAGGGGATCGCGAACACCGGGGAGCTGTTTTTT. Protein sequence: CSARGSQGIANTGELFF. The chain combines TRBV20-1 with TRBJ2-2; maybe TRBD1 (6 bases). V lost 1 base to trimming and J lost 0 bases, with 15 bases between them. Germline V lookup: CDR1 DFQATT, CDR2 SNEGSKA (reference sequence). The CDR3 totals 17 residues.